This TCR beta chain emerged from a study of a mutant IDH1 vaccine in newly diagnosed glioma. For the study at large: Treated patients were roughly 62% male, around 40% female, mean age around 40 years. Visits V12 and V13 fell at weeks 35 and 47, respectively.

Sequencing was performed with immunoSEQ multiplex PCR; in TCRdb, only in-frame clones are kept and a portion is missing. Counted here are about 54,000 clones, 83% occurring once; the ten biggest clones make up approximately 3.4%. The CDR3 runs to 14 residues. Germline V gene lookup returns CDR1 SGHRS and CDR2 YFSETQ. With 2 bases removed from V and 1 base from J, the gap between germline ends came to 10 bases. To note about this clone: Antigen unknown.

The time point was: week 47, end of study. Vaccine doses each comprised 300 ug of mutant IDH1 20-mer peptide, with topical imiquimod. This receptor was obtained from a woman aged 45-65 years with glioma. The chain couples TRBV5-1 to TRBJ2-7; D might be TRBD1 (5 bases). Source: PBMCs, taken from a glioma patient whose treatment included an IDH1 peptide vaccine. The chain's CDR3 is CASSLVQGSYEQYF. The CDR3 nucleotides read TGCGCCAGCAGCTTAGTTCAGGGATCCTACGAGCAGTACTTC. Combining the CDR3 with reference TRBV5-1 and TRBJ2-7 gives the whole variable domain KAGVTQTPRYLIKTRGQQVTLSCSPISGHRSVSWYQQTPGQGLQFLFEYFSETQRNKGNFPGRFSGRQFSNSRSEMNVSTLELGDSALYLCASSLVQGSYEQYFGPGTRLTVT.